The rows below give T cell receptor beta chains drawn from one sample of a study of blood T cell repertoires in COVID-19. Some clones are missing from TCRdb's copy, which holds only in-frame ones; the method was immunoSEQ multiplex PCR. The sample yields 75,000 to 100,000 clones, 80% to 90% seen once. Specimen: peripheral blood. The receptors were gathered from a human donor with acute or convalescent COVID-19. The donor label of this sample is uncertain. Both conserved end residues are part of each CDR3. The D gene is left open where the match is weak. A row's size may be missing; if present it is once, few, many or a size class.

J gene,clone size,D gene,V gene,CDR3 protein,CDR3 DNA
TRBJ1-3,once,NA,TRBV5-1,CASSPDSTSGNTIYF,TGCGCCAGCAGCCCTGACAGCACCTCTGGAAACACCATATATTTT
TRBJ2-2,NA,NA,TRBV5-1,CASSLAGANTGELFF,TGCGCCAGCAGCTTGGCGGGGGCGAACACCGGGGAGCTGTTTTTT
TRBJ2-3,NA,NA,TRBV5-6,CASSRLDTQYF,TGTGCCAGCAGCAGACTAGATACGCAGTATTTT
TRBJ1-4,NA,NA,TRBV28,CASSGGGREKLFF,TGTGCCAGCAGCGGGGGGGGGAGAGAAAAACTGTTTTTT
TRBJ1-5,NA,TRBD1,TRBV19,CASTSAHGTGVNQPQHF,TGTGCCAGTACTTCAGCCCACGGGACAGGGGTCAATCAGCCCCAGCATTTT
TRBJ2-5,NA,TRBD2,TRBV24-1,CATSETGGLQETQYF,TGTGCCACCAGTGAGACGGGGGGACTCCAAGAGACCCAGTACTTC
TRBJ2-4,NA,TRBD2,TRBV7-2,CASSNIAGGPFRNIQYF,TGTGCCAGCAGCAACATAGCGGGGGGGCCTTTTCGGAACATTCAGTACTTC
TRBJ2-3,once,TRBD2,TRBV30,CAWKLAAAGDTQYF,TGTGCCTGGAAACTAGCGGCGGCTGGAGATACGCAGTATTTT
TRBJ2-1,NA,NA,TRBV6-4,CASSDRWATSYNEQFF,TGTGCCAGCAGTGATCGGTGGGCTACATCCTACAATGAGCAGTTCTTC
TRBJ1-2,NA,TRBD1,TRBV7-2,CASSGGTASRRGYTF,TGTGCCAGCAGCGGTGGGACAGCGAGCCGTCGGGGCTACACCTTC
TRBJ2-7,NA,NA,TRBV7-9,CASSGLPNTYEQYF,TGTGCCAGCAGCGGACTACCCAACACCTACGAGCAGTACTTC
TRBJ1-2,NA,NA,TRBV9,CASSSRRGARGYTF,TGTGCCAGCAGCTCCCGACGGGGGGCGCGGGGCTACACCTTC
TRBJ2-7,NA,NA,TRBV18,CASSPPSQDPSYEQYF,TGTGCCAGCTCACCACCATCCCAGGATCCCTCCTACGAGCAGTACTTC
TRBJ2-7,NA,TRBD1,TRBV6-5,CASIPGTDSYEQYF,TGTGCCAGCATCCCCGGGACAGATAGCTACGAGCAGTACTTC
TRBJ2-5,NA,TRBD1,TRBV5-1,CASSLGDRVYQETQYF,TGCGCCAGCAGCTTGGGGGACAGGGTGTACCAAGAGACCCAGTACTTC
TRBJ1-2,few,NA,TRBV10-3,CAISESDSIYGYTF,TGTGCCATCAGTGAGTCAGACAGTATCTATGGCTACACCTTC
TRBJ2-3,NA,TRBD2,TRBV27,CASSLGGGGTDTQYF,TGTGCCAGCAGTTTAGGCGGGGGGGGCACAGATACGCAGTATTTT
TRBJ2-6,NA,NA,TRBV11-2,CASSSMLAGANVLTF,TGTGCCAGCAGCTCTATGCTAGCTGGGGCCAACGTCCTGACTTTC
TRBJ1-1,NA,NA,TRBV19,CATLSTAENTEAFF,TGTGCCACACTGTCGACAGCAGAGAACACTGAAGCTTTCTTT
TRBJ1-2,NA,NA,TRBV7-8,CASSLGRAPLNYGYTF,TGTGCCAGCAGCTTGGGCAGGGCCCCACTTAACTATGGCTACACCTTC
TRBJ1-5,NA,NA,TRBV7-2,CASSPYRVSSNQPQHF,TGTGCCAGCAGCCCCTACAGGGTATCAAGCAATCAGCCCCAGCATTTT
TRBJ1-6,NA,NA,TRBV7-2,CASSPIEMSPLHF,TGTGCCAGCAGCCCCATCGAGATGTCACCCCTCCACTTT
TRBJ1-5,NA,NA,TRBV5-6,CASSTPPGFQPQHF,TGTGCCAGCAGCACCCCCCCAGGGTTTCAGCCCCAGCATTTT
TRBJ1-2,NA,TRBD1,TRBV6-5,CASSYSAREGAYGYTF,TGTGCCAGCAGTTACTCTGCTCGGGAGGGGGCCTATGGCTACACCTTC
TRBJ2-3,once,TRBD2,TRBV5-6,CASSLVLAGGTDTQYF,TGTGCCAGCAGCTTGGTACTAGCGGGAGGCACAGATACGCAGTATTTT
TRBJ2-7,NA,NA,TRBV5-8,CASRDHRTLNSYEQYF,TGTGCCAGCAGGGACCATCGGACACTAAACTCCTACGAGCAGTACTTC
TRBJ1-4,NA,NA,TRBV23-1,CASSQSGGALNEKLFF,TGCGCCAGCAGTCAATCAGGAGGGGCCCTTAATGAAAAACTGTTTTTT
TRBJ1-3,NA,NA,TRBV7-8,CASSLNRFSGNTIYF,TGTGCCAGCAGCTTAAACAGGTTCTCTGGAAACACCATATATTTT
TRBJ2-7,NA,NA,TRBV5-6,CASNRGSYEQYF,TGTGCCAGCAACCGGGGATCCTACGAGCAGTACTTC
TRBJ2-3,once,TRBD1,TRBV7-3,CASSSLDRGRTDTQYF,TGTGCCAGCAGCTCTTTGGACAGGGGCAGAACAGATACGCAGTATTTT
TRBJ2-7,NA,NA,TRBV30,CAWSLGARYEQYF,TGTGCCTGGAGTTTGGGGGCGCGCTACGAGCAGTACTTC
TRBJ2-1,once,NA,TRBV6-6,CASSYGTTYEQFF,TGTGCCAGCAGCTACGGGACAACTTATGAGCAGTTCTTC
TRBJ2-1,once,TRBD2,TRBV28,CASSVSGGAASEQFF,TGTGCCAGCAGTGTAAGCGGGGGGGCGGCGAGTGAGCAGTTCTTC
TRBJ2-5,NA,TRBD1,TRBV18,CASSRSGQGPQETQYF,TGTGCCAGCTCACGATCTGGACAGGGGCCACAAGAGACCCAGTACTTC
TRBJ1-1,NA,NA,TRBV6-6,CASRRAGELNTEAFF,TGTGCCAGCAGGAGAGCGGGGGAGCTGAACACTGAAGCTTTCTTT
TRBJ2-7,NA,NA,TRBV4-1,CASSQVWRSYEQYF,TGCGCCAGCAGCCAAGTATGGCGGTCCTACGAGCAGTACTTC
TRBJ1-5,NA,NA,TRBV7-2,CASSLERNQPQHF,TGTGCCAGCAGCTTAGAGCGCAATCAGCCCCAGCATTTT